A single TCR beta chain is shown here with its context. Antigen specificity is unknown. These data are taken from a study of T cell responses to AZD1222 COVID-19 vaccine. General study results and limits: The CD4 TCRs associated with vaccination extended across spike and predominated at 160-218 and 743-854. The sample set comprised mostly white British donors with more females, and clonal diversity was possibly underestimated. Spike-specific TCRs gained breadth and depth after people received two AZD1222 doses.

Assay used: immunoSEQ multiplex PCR; TCRdb lists only in-frame clones, some missing. Of some 130,000 clones listed, roughly 93% are singletons. The germline CDR1 and CDR2 sequences are SNHLY and FYNNEI. This CDR3 has 13 residues. V was pared by 7 bases and J by 5 bases, with 12 bases between. The gene calls are TRBV2 and TRBJ1-5; the D gene is possibly TRBD1 (6 bases). The receptor comes from an adult who received the AZD1222 COVID-19 vaccine. This sample comprised peripheral blood, obtained 28 days after the second AZD1222 dose. CDR3 residues: CASTDSIYQPQHF. The CDR3 region has the DNA TGTGCCAGCACGGACAGTATCTATCAGCCCCAGCATTTT.